The sequence of this TCR beta chain was determined in a study of cytomegalovirus exposure and HLA in healthy donors (TCRdb year 2017). Broadly, across the study: According to an earlier analysis of 587 of the donors, about 179 million T cells yielded roughly 100 million unique TCR beta sequences and 250 to 350 Gb of sequence data. Approximately 300 gigabases of sequencing data and roughly 81 million unique TCR sequences made up an early release that covered 500 to 700 HLA-typed donors. Among the approximately 400 genotyped donors, approximately 76% belonged to the genetic ancestry cluster associated with self-reported Caucasian donors. The study aimed to test whether signatures of past pathogen exposure could be identified by cataloging public T cell receptors. The study profiled the T cell repertoires of hundreds of subjects by immunosequencing and related them to cytomegalovirus serostatus. A separate validation cohort of 100 to 150 different subjects was used in addition to the roughly 720-subject first cohort. To predict cytomegalovirus infection status, the study combined high-throughput TCR immunosequencing, statistical association of individual TCRs with disease status, and machine learning. A later analysis re-examined previously published TCR beta repertoires from around 670 donors and added high-resolution HLA genotyping to investigate patterns of TCR occurrence. Rather than using new phenotypic data, the later analysis identified candidate immune exposures from TCR beta sequences and from how often those sequences occurred across donors. An earlier analysis of 587 of the donors used high-throughput TCR beta sequencing to judge whether each TCR beta V gene segment behaved as functional or pseudogenic. Donor age, sex, ethnicity and CMV serostatus were compiled alongside the repertoire data. A later genetic analysis took genome-wide SNP genotypes for about three fifths of the 666 donors and used that subset as a discovery cohort. All discovery cohort repertoires had been generated on a single sequencing platform. HLA typing covered class I and class II loci at four-digit resolution. Typing coverage varied by locus: roughly 620-640 donors for A, B, C, DRB1 and DQB1; approximately 500 for DQA1; more than 600 for DPA1; some 470 for DPB1. A few DR-DQ haplotypes were treated as single units for association and clustering because of strong linkage in the cohort. Among 350 to 400 genotyped donors of the cohort, an average of approximately 230,000 unique TCR beta nucleotide sequences were sequenced per donor, around 18% of them non-productive. Study-wide findings and limitations: Compared with the approximately 720-donor mean, donors in an Asian-associated ancestry cluster had fewer N-insertions in productive TCRs, according to a later genetic analysis. A later analysis found that TCR association rates varied across HLA loci, with DRB1 alleles showing the most associated TCRs and HLA-C alleles the fewest. A further reported finding was that TCR beta sequences accurately predicted the HLA-A and HLA-B alleles for most subjects in the first cohort. HLA typing was unavailable for some donors at each locus, so association tests used only the typed subset. Only TCR beta chains were sequenced in this cohort, and the absence of alpha or paired-chain data limited detectable features. Broadly in line with IMGT annotations, most TCR beta V segments showed up in productive rearrangements about 87% or about 30% of the time in an earlier analysis of around 600 of the donors. According to a later analysis, most CMV-associated TCR beta chains appeared to be HLA-restricted, and the HLA associations seemed to be driven largely by CMV exposure. CMV serostatus was the only immune exposure information available for the cohort. A group of highly shared sequence variants was considered likely to be a technical artifact of the sequencing pipeline. It was suggested by the authors that the approach could potentially be generalized to other disease states and immunological phenotypes. Because counts were too low, about 18 rarely observed V segments, including chromosome 9 orphons, were left out of the earlier analysis of about 500 of the donors. Correlated functional status among segregating V segments might be attributable to linkage disequilibrium, but an unknown experimental factor could not be ruled out. In a later genetic analysis, a missense DCLRE1C variant was associated with V-gene and J-gene trimming of TCR beta chains, and the association was replicated in an independent cohort. A later analysis reported that several top co-occurrence clusters appeared linked to parvovirus B19, influenza, CMV and Epstein-Barr virus. The classifier was reported to diagnose cytomegalovirus status with high specificity and sensitivity in both the original cohort and the validation cohort. A later analysis found that HLA-associated TCR beta chains were more clonally expanded and had lower generation probabilities than equally common non-associated chains. Assigning TCR associations to individual alleles was difficult when HLA alleles, especially DR and DQ, strongly co-occurred. Most TCR sequences were seen in very few donors, while some public TCRs were found in many individuals. In a later analysis, some 18,000 TCR beta sequences were associated with specific HLA alleles at a false discovery rate of 0.05. Because the 87-base-pair reads could not distinguish some IMGT-functional V segments, including TRBV6-2 and TRBV6-3, those segments were excluded. Three of the identified cytomegalovirus-associated TCR beta chains were confirmed in vitro to be specific for cytomegalovirus antigens. The study listed 170 or so TCR beta chains as associated with cytomegalovirus. Presence/absence analyses assumed roughly uniform sequencing depth across donors, an assumption that may not hold.

The library was obtained by the immunoSEQ multiplex PCR assay. The multiplex PCR relied on a mix of 60 forward primers for TCR Vbeta segments and 13 reverse primers for TCR Jbeta segments. The CDR3 region of rearranged TCR beta genes was amplified from genomic DNA by a multiplex PCR assay. On the Illumina HiSeq System, the amplified TCR beta libraries were sequenced as 87-base-pair reads. The paper's data handling went like this. Across the 666 repertoires, a later analysis counted roughly 84 million unique TCR beta chains, some 11 million of which were shared by at least two donors. Raw reads were error-corrected and collapsed into unique sequences with a nearest-neighbor algorithm that merged closely related sequences to remove PCR and sequencing errors. Alignment of CDR3 sequences to IMGT reference sequences was used to assign V, D and J gene segments. For a sequence to be retained, a match of at least six nucleotides to both a V gene segment and a J gene segment was required. Rearrangements were classified as productive when the CDR3 lacked stop codons and remained in frame with V and J, and all other rearrangements were classified as non-productive. Following IMGT convention, CDR3 was defined as the stretch from the second conserved V-encoded cysteine to the conserved J-encoded phenylalanine. The earlier analysis of around 640 of the donors excluded sequences that lacked an unambiguous match to a single V gene segment. In an earlier analysis of approximately 590 of the donors, a V segment was called functional when productive rearrangements were above 56.7%, and segregating when the standard deviation between donors exceeded 5%. To diagnose cytomegalovirus status from the catalog of TCR beta chain sequences, a statistical classification framework was built. In a later analysis, V and J genes were assigned by comparing TCR nucleotide sequences against IMGT/GENE-DB human TR gene sequences. In a later analysis, CDR3 sequences and most-parsimonious VDJ recombination scenarios were assigned using the TCRdist pipeline. A later analysis defined each TCR beta chain by its CDR3 amino acid sequence plus V-gene family, and excluded reads lacking a unique V-gene family. As a way to deal with suspected cross-contamination and a sequencing artifact, a later analysis dropped 640 or so nucleotide sequences that were highly shared and had low generation probability. For each public chain, a later analysis derived a clonal expansion index from normalized ranks of inferred template counts within each repertoire. In a later analysis, generation probabilities were computed with a VDJ recombination model fitted to out-of-frame rearrangements, and the resulting probabilities were checked against IGoR. A later analysis scored TCR-TCR, TCR-HLA and TCR-CMV co-occurrence with hypergeometric tests, applying a repertoire-size bias correction to TCR pairs. To estimate false discovery rates, a later analysis permuted the HLA or CMV assignments 20 times. In a later analysis, co-occurring TCRs were grouped using DBSCAN, with TCRdist sequence similarity added in when clustering inside HLA-allele-positive subsets. Co-occurrence clustering excluded repertoires with fewer than 30,000 or more than 120,000 public chains, plus five with anomalous nucleotide sharing. TCRdb re-hosts the immuneACCESS table, in-frame sequences only. Its copies lack some clones; in the studies checked, an unresolved V gene accounts for under half of them, and the cause for the rest is not known. That table gives V, J and clone size, and the DNA gave D and trimming. The sample profile shows roughly 190,000 clones; just over 75% of them were found once. Roughly 1.9% of the sample goes to the ten largest clones.

In total, 666 healthy bone marrow donors made up the cohort. At the time of sampling, every cohort member was nominally healthy, though immune exposures that went unrecorded were likely present. The donor was CMV seropositive and belonged to the group of some 290 seropositive cohort members. Every donor gave a peripheral blood sample, and the peripheral blood mononuclear cells from that sample were used for TCR beta sequencing. The Qiagen DNeasy Blood Extraction Kit was used to extract genomic DNA from the blood cell samples. In its sample, this clone was seen once. The antigen it binds to is not known. The record has no base qualities; no much larger clone is one base away. Spanning cysteine to phenylalanine, the CDR3 consists of 14 amino acids. The kept DNA is CDR3 alone, 42 bases in frame from the first base. Trimming removed 5 bases from V and 7 bases from J; the gene matches leave 6 bases unexplained. Per the germline V gene (reference sequence), WNHNN is the CDR1 and SYGVQD is the CDR2.

The receptor chain draws on TRBV10-1 and TRBJ2-1; 9 nucleotides in the junction match TRBD2. The TCR sequence derives from a woman aged 25 to 39 in good health and CMV-seropositive. The sequenced sample consisted of PBMCs. CDR3 region: CASSIAGVGNEQFF. The nucleotides read TGCGCCAGCAGTATAGCGGGAGTAGGGAATGAGCAGTTCTTC.